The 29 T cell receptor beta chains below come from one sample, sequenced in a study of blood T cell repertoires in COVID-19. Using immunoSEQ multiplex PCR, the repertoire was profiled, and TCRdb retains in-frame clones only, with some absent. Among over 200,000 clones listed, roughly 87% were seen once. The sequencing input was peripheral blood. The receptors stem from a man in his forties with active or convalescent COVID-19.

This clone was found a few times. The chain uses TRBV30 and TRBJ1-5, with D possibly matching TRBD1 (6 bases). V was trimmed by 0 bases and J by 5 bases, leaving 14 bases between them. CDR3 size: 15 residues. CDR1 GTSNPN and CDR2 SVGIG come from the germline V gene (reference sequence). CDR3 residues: CAWSVPSGGHQPQHF. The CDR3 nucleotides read TGTGCCTGGAGTGTACCGTCGGGGGGCCATCAGCCCCAGCATTTT. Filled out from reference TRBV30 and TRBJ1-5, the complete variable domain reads SQTIHQWPATLVQPVGSPLSLECTVEGTSNPNLYWYRQAAGRGLQLLFYSVGIGQISSEVPQNLSASRPQDRQFILSSKKLLLSDSGFYLCAWSVPSGGHQPQHFGDGTRLSIL.

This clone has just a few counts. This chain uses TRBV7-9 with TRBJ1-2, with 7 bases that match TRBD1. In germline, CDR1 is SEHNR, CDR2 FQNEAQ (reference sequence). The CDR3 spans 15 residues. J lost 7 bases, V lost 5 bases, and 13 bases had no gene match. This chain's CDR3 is CASSTPTGKPRGYTF. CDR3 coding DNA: TGTGCCAGCAGCACTCCGACAGGGAAACCTCGTGGCTACACCTTC.

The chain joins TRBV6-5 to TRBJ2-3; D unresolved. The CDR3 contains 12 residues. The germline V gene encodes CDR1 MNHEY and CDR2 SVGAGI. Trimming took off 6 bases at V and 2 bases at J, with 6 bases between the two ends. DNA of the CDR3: TGTGCCAGCAGCTCCTTCACAGATACGCAGTATTTT. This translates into CASSSFTDTQYF.

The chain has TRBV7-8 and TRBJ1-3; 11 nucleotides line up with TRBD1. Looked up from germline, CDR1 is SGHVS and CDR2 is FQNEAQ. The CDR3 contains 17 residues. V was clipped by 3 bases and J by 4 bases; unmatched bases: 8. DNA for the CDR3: TGTGCCAGCAGCTTCGGACAGGGGGCGAATCACGGAAACACCATATATTTT. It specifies CASSFGQGANHGNTIYF.

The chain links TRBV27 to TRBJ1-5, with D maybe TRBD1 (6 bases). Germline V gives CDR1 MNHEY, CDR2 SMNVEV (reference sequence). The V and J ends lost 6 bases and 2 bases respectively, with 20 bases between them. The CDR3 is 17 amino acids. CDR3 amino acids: CASSTKGGVGGNQPQHF. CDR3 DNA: TGTGCCAGCAGCACAAAGGGGGGGGTCGGCGGCAATCAGCCCCAGCATTTT.

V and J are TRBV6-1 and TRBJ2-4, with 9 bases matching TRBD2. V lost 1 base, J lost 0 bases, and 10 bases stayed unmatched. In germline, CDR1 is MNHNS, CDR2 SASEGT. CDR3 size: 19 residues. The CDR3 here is CASSEEGWGLAQAKNIQYF. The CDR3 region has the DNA TGTGCCAGCAGTGAAGAGGGATGGGGACTAGCTCAAGCCAAAAACATTCAGTACTTC.

In DNA form, the CDR3 reads TGTGCCAGCAGTCGCGGGACAGGGGAAGTCTCCTACGAGCAGTACTTC. Encoded protein: CASSRGTGEVSYEQYF. The rearrangement uses TRBV6-6 and TRBJ2-7; 10 bases are a match to TRBD1. The CDR3 is made up of 16 amino acids. From germline, CDR1 is MNHNY and CDR2 SVGAGI (reference sequence). Trimming took 5 bases from V and 0 from J; bases not matched to a gene: 7.

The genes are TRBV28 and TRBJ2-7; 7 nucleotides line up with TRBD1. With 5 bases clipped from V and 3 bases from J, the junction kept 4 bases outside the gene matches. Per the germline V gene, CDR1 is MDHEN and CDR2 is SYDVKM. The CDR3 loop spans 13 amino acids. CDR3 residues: CASSRDRDYEQYF. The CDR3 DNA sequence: TGTGCCAGCAGTCGCGACAGGGACTACGAGCAGTACTTC.

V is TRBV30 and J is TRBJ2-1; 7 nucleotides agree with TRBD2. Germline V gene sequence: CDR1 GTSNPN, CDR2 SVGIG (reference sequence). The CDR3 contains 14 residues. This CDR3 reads CAFLAASSYNEQFF. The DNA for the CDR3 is TGTGCGTTTCTAGCGGCCTCCTCCTACAATGAGCAGTTCTTC.

This CDR3 reads CASSERTSGGKNIQYF. CDR3 in DNA: TGTGCCAGCAGTGAAAGGACTAGCGGGGGAAAAAACATTCAGTACTTC. V usage is TRBV2 and J usage is TRBJ2-4, with 13 bases that match TRBD2. Germline V gene data show CDR1 as SNHLY and CDR2 as FYNNEI. Germline trimming cut 2 bases from V and 4 bases from J; bases unmatched to any gene: 2. The CDR3 runs to 16 residues.

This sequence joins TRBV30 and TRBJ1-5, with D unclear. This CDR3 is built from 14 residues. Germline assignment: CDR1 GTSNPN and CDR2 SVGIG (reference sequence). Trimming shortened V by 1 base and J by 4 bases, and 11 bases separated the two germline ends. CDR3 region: CAWSEALSNQPQHF. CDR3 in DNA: TGTGCCTGGAGTGAAGCACTGAGTAATCAGCCCCAGCATTTT.

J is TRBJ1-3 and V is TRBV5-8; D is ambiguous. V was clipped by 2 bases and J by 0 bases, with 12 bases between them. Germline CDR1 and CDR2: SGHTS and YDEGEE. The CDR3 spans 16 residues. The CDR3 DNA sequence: TGTGCCAGCAGCTTAATGGACGGGGACTCTGGAAACACCATATATTTT. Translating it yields CASSLMDGDSGNTIYF.

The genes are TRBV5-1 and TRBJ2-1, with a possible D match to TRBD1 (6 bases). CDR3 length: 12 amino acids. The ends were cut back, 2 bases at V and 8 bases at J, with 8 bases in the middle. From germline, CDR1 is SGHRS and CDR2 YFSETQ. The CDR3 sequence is CASSFSGDEQFF. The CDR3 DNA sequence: TGCGCCAGCAGCTTTTCAGGGGATGAGCAGTTCTTC.

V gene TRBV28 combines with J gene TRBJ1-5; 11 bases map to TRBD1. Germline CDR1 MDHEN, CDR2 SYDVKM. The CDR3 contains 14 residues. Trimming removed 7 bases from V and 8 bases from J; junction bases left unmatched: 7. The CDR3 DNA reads TGTGCCAGCATTGGGACAGGGGGGGCGAAGCCCCAGCATTTT. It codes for CASIGTGGAKPQHF.

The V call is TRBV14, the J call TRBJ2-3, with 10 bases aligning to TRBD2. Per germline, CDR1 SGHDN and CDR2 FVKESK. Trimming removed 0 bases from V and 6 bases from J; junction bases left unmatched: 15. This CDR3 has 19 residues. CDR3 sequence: CASSQDSRFASGSRDTQYF. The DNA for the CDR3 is TGTGCCAGCAGCCAAGATTCCCGCTTCGCTAGCGGGAGCAGGGATACGCAGTATTTT.

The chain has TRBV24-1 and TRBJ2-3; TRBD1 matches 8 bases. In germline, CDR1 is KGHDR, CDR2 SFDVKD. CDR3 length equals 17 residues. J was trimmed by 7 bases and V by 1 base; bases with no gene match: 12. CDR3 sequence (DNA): TGTGCCACCAGTGATTTACGACAGGGGACCACCCCTTATACGCAGTATTTT. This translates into CATSDLRQGTTPYTQYF.

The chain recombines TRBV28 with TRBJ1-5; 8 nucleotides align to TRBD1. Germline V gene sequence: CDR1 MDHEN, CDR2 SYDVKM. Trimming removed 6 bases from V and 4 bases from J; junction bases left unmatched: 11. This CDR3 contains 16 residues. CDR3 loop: CASSRFRGQGNQPQHF. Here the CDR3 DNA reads TGTGCCAGCAGCCGTTTCAGGGGGCAGGGGAATCAGCCCCAGCATTTT.

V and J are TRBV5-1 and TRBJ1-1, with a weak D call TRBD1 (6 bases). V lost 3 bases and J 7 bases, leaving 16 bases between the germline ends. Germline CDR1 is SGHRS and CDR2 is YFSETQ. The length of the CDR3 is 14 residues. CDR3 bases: TGCGCCAGCAGCTCAGAAGGGACAAACGGTGAAGCTTTCTTT. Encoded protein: CASSSEGTNGEAFF.

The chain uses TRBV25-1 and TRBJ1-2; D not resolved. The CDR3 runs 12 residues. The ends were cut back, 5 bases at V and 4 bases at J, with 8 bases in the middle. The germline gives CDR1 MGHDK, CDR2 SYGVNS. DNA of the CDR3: TGTGCCAGCAGTATCGGAGTCTATGGCTACACCTTC. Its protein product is CASSIGVYGYTF.

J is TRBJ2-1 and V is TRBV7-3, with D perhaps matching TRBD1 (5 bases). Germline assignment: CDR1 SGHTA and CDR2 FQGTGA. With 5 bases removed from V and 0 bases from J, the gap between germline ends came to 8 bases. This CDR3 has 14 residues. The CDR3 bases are TGTGCCAGCAGCCCTCAGGGCTCCTACAATGAGCAGTTCTTC. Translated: CASSPQGSYNEQFF.

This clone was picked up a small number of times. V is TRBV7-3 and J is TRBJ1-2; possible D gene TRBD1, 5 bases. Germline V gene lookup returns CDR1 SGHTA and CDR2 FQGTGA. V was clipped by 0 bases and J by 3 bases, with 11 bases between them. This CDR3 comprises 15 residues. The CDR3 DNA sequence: TGTGCCAGCAGCTTAACGGGCGGAGGGGACTATGGCTACACCTTC. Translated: CASSLTGGGDYGYTF.

In DNA form, the CDR3 reads TGTGCCAGCAGTTATCTAGAGTCCTACAATGAGCAGTTCTTC. Translated: CASSYLESYNEQFF. V usage is TRBV6-6 and J usage is TRBJ2-1; no reliable D call. V lost 3 bases, J lost 1 base, and 7 bases lay in between. CDR3 size: 14 residues. Germline V lookup: CDR1 MNHNY, CDR2 SVGAGI (reference sequence).

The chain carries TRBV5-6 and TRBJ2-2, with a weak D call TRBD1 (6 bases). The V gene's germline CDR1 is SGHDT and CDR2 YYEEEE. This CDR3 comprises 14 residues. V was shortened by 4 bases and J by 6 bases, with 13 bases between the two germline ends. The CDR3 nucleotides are TGTGCCAGCAGCCTCGACAGGAAGGCCGGGGAGCTGTTTTTT. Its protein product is CASSLDRKAGELFF.

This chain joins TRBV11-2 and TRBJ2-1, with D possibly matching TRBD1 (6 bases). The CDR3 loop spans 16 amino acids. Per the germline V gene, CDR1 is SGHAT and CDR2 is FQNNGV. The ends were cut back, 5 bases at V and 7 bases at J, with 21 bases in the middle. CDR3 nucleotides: TGTGCCAGCAGCCCGCTTTTGTCGCAGGGGCGGAATGAGCAGTTCTTC. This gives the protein CASSPLLSQGRNEQFF.

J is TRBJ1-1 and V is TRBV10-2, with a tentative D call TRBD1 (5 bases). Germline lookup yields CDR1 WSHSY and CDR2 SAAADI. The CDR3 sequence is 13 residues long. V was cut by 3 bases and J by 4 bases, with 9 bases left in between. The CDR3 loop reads CASSDAGFTEAFF. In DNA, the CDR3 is TGCGCCAGCAGTGATGCAGGGTTCACTGAAGCTTTCTTT.

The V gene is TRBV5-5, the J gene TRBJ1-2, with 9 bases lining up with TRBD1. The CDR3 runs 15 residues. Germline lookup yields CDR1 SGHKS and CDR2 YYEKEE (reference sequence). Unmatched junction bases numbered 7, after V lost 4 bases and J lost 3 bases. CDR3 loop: CASSGGQGWHYGYTF. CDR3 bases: TGTGCCAGCAGCGGAGGACAGGGGTGGCACTATGGCTACACCTTC.

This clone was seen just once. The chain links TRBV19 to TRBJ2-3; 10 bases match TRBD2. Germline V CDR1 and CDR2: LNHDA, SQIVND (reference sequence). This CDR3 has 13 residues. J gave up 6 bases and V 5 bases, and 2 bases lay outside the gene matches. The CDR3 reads CASSDSGRDTQYF. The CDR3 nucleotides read TGTGCCAGTAGTGATAGCGGGAGGGATACGCAGTATTTT.

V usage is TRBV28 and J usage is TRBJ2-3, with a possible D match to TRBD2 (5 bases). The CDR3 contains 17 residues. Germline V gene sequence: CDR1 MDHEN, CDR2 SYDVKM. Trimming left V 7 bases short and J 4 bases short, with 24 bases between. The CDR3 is CASKTPFVDYGADTQYF. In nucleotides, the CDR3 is TGTGCCAGCAAGACCCCTTTTGTAGACTACGGTGCAGATACGCAGTATTTT.

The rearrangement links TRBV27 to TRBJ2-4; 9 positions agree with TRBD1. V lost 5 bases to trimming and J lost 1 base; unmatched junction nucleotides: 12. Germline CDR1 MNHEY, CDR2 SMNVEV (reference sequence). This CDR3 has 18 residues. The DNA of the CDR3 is TGTGCCAGCAGTCCCTGGGGACAGGGAATCGGGGCCAAAAACATTCAGTACTTC. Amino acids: CASSPWGQGIGAKNIQYF.